The clone carrying this TCR beta chain turned up a few times. Its target is unknown. This sample is part of a study of Ad26.COV2.S vaccination and SARS-CoV-2 variants. The assay was immunoSEQ multiplex PCR, and TCRdb's table has in-frame clones only and misses some. The table has 180,000 or so clones, roughly 87% seen once; the top ten hold approximately 6%. Overall study results and limits: Responses of T cells in total may have been underestimated by the TCR breadth and depth analyses. Breadth of non-spike TCRs did not differ between vaccinees and placebo recipients. Spike-specific responses of CD8+ and CD4+ T cells were reported to display substantial breadth after vaccination.

V dropped 3 bases and J dropped 4 bases, with 10 bases sitting between them. In germline, CDR1 is LNHDA, CDR2 SQIVND (reference sequence). This CDR3 has 14 amino acids. This receptor was identified in a human donor who had recovered from COVID-19. Sequencing used peripheral blood, obtained after recovery from COVID-19. The chain joins TRBV19 to TRBJ1-5; possible D gene TRBD1, 5 bases. The CDR3 nucleotides read TGTGCCAGTAGTATGCACAGGCAAAATCAGCCCCAGCATTTT. This codes for CASSMHRQNQPQHF.